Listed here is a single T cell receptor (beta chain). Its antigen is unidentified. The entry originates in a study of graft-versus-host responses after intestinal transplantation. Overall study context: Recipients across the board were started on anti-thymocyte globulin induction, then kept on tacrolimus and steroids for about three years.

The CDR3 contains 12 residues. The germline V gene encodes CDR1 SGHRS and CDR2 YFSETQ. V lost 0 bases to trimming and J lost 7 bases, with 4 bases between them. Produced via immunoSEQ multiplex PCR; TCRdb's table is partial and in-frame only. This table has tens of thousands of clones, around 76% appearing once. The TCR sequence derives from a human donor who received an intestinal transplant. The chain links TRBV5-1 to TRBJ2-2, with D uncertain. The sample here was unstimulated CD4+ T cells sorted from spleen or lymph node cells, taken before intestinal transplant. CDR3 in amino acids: CASSLVSGELFF. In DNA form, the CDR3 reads TGCGCCAGCAGCTTGGTCAGCGGGGAGCTGTTTTTT.